A single sample gave rise to the 24 T cell receptor beta chains below, sequenced in a study of cytomegalovirus exposure and HLA in healthy donors. In the PCR, 60 Vbeta and 13 Jbeta primers were used. Sequenced by immunoSEQ multiplex PCR; TCRdb stores in-frame clones only, minus some. The table shows over 75,000 clones, with roughly 81% occurring only once. The specimen was PBMCs. Source of these receptors: a woman between 18 and 30 years old in good health and CMV-seropositive.

V usage is TRBV5-1 and J usage is TRBJ1-1; D is unresolved. Trimming took off 4 bases at V and 1 base at J, with 11 bases between the two ends. Germline values: CDR1 SGHRS, CDR2 YFSETQ. This CDR3 spans 14 amino acids. The chain's CDR3 is CASSPGAGNTEAFF. DNA for the CDR3: TGCGCCAGCAGCCCTGGTGCGGGGAACACTGAAGCTTTCTTT.

The table lists this clone with a count of one. The chain combines TRBV11-2 with TRBJ1-2; D gene ambiguous. Germline CDR1 SGHAT, CDR2 FQNNGV. CDR3 length: 13 residues. V gave up 2 bases and J gave up 8 bases, with 12 bases separating them. This CDR3 reads CASSLPVPLGYTF. The CDR3 DNA follows: TGTGCCAGCAGCTTACCCGTCCCCCTGGGCTACACCTTC.

Only one count was recorded for this clone. Relative to the germline gene, one junction end is altered; a read error may explain this. J is TRBJ1-1 and V is TRBV6-5; 7 nucleotides line up with TRBD1. Per the germline V gene, CDR1 is MNHEY and CDR2 is SVGAGI. The CDR3 has 16 amino acids. CDR3 region: CASSYSEGGGKVALLF. CDR3 bases: TGTGCCAGCAGTTACTCCGAAGGGGGCGGTAAGGTTGCCCTATTATTT.

The table lists this clone with a few counts. The chain's CDR3 is CASSQSFLLYSNQPQHF. For the CDR3, the DNA is TGCGCCAGCAGCCAATCTTTTCTTTTATATAGCAATCAGCCCCAGCATTTT. The chain is built from TRBV4-1 and TRBJ1-5; D unclear. Trimming removed 2 bases from V and 0 bases from J, with 14 bases in between. This CDR3 region has 17 residues. Per the germline V gene, CDR1 is MGHRA and CDR2 is YSYEKL.

The J gene is TRBJ1-1, the V gene TRBV6-1, with TRBD1 matching over 7 bases. Trimming took 0 bases from V and 7 from J; bases not matched to a gene: 8. This CDR3 region has 15 residues. Germline V gene lookup returns CDR1 MNHNS and CDR2 SASEGT. For the CDR3, the DNA is TGTGCCAGCAGTGAAGCCGGCGGGGACAGCTTTGAAGCTTTCTTT. Translating gives CASSEAGGDSFEAFF.

Judged by abundance, this clone is medium-sized. The chain couples TRBV6-1 to TRBJ2-5; 9 nucleotides align to TRBD1. The CDR3 totals 15 residues. CDR1 is MNHNS and CDR2 is SASEGT in the germline V gene. With V trimmed by 4 bases and J by 5 bases, 8 bases remained unmatched. CDR3 sequence: CASSVSDRGPETQYF. The CDR3 nucleotides read TGTGCCAGCAGTGTATCGGACAGGGGCCCGGAGACCCAGTACTTC.

This chain uses TRBV10-1 with TRBJ2-1, with 9 bases aligning to TRBD2. V lost 2 bases and J lost 8; bases outside the gene matches: 7. CDR1 and CDR2 (germline): WNHNN, SYGVQD (reference sequence). The CDR3 is made up of 15 amino acids. CDR3 sequence (DNA): TGCGCCAGCAGTGAGATGGGGACTAGCTGGGATGAGCAGTTCTTC. Translation: CASSEMGTSWDEQFF.

The chain recombines TRBV7-8 with TRBJ1-4; 11 bases agree with TRBD1. The CDR3 covers 17 residues. V trimming: 5 bases; J trimming: 8 bases; junction bases outside the gene matches: 13. CDR1 SGHVS and CDR2 FQNEAQ come from the germline V gene. This CDR3 reads CASSPLFTGTGGEKLFF. CDR3 coding DNA: TGTGCCAGCAGCCCACTCTTCACCGGGACAGGGGGGGAAAAACTGTTTTTT.

V and J are TRBV30 and TRBJ1-5, with a weak D call TRBD1 (5 bases). Germline V gives CDR1 GTSNPN, CDR2 SVGIG (reference sequence). CDR3 length: 13 amino acids. V lost 7 bases to trimming and J lost 7 bases, with 17 bases between them. The CDR3 loop reads CASQGNSGQPQHF. As DNA, the CDR3 is TGTGCCTCGCAGGGAAACAGTGGGCAGCCCCAGCATTTT.

The chain is built from TRBV5-1 and TRBJ2-1, with D possibly being TRBD2 (6 bases). The CDR3 spans 14 residues. The V gene lost 4 bases and the J gene lost 3 bases, with 11 bases spanning the gap. CDR1 SGHRS and CDR2 YFSETQ come from the germline V gene. The CDR3 coding sequence is TGCGCCAGCAGCAGGTCTAGCGACTACAATGAGCAGTTCTTC. Its protein is CASSRSSDYNEQFF.

V usage is TRBV2 and J usage is TRBJ1-4, with D maybe TRBD1 (5 bases). V was clipped by 7 bases and J by 8 bases, with 17 bases between them. CDR3 length equals 14 residues. Germline V CDR1 and CDR2: SNHLY, FYNNEI. CDR3 loop: CASMLGGTSEKLFF. DNA of the CDR3: TGTGCCAGCATGTTGGGTGGGACTTCGGAAAAACTGTTTTTT.

This rearrangement joins TRBV9 to TRBJ1-1; D unresolved. Germline V lookup: CDR1 SGDLS, CDR2 YYNGEE. The V end lost 0 bases, the J end lost 11 bases, and 14 bases lay between the germline ends. The CDR3 covers 13 residues. This chain's CDR3 is CASSVGGMAQAFF. Here the CDR3 DNA reads TGTGCCAGCAGCGTAGGAGGGATGGCGCAGGCTTTCTTT.

The CDR3 sequence: CASSQAFRQGKGYGYTF. CDR3 nucleotides: TGCGCCAGCAGCCAAGCCTTCAGACAGGGGAAGGGCTATGGCTACACCTTC. The rearrangement links TRBV4-1 to TRBJ1-2; 8 bases fit TRBD1. The CDR3 totals 17 residues. The germline CDR1 and CDR2 sequences are MGHRA and YSYEKL. V lost 1 base and J lost 4; bases outside the gene matches: 11.

This clone was observed a few times. The J gene is TRBJ1-5, the V gene TRBV6-5; TRBD1 matches at 8 bases. The CDR3 has 15 amino acids. Germline V gene lookup returns CDR1 MNHEY and CDR2 SVGAGI. The J segment lost 2 bases and the V segment lost 4 bases, leaving 4 bases of the junction unmatched. The CDR3 bases are TGTGCCAGCAGTTCAGGGGGCGATGGCAATCAGCCCCAGCATTTT. Protein sequence: CASSSGGDGNQPQHF.

The chain is built from TRBV5-6 and TRBJ1-1; possible D gene TRBD1, 6 bases. V lost 5 bases, J lost 0 bases, and 11 bases lay in between. The germline gives CDR1 SGHDT, CDR2 YYEEEE. CDR3 length: 14 residues. Here the CDR3 reads CASRGGAMNTEAFF. CDR3 coding DNA: TGTGCCAGCAGAGGGGGGGCAATGAACACTGAAGCTTTCTTT.

This chain uses TRBV16 with TRBJ2-3; 7 bases line up with TRBD1. In germline, CDR1 is KGHSY, CDR2 FQNENV. Trimming removed 1 base from V and 1 base from J; junction bases left unmatched: 5. The CDR3 has 16 amino acids. CDR3 protein: CASSQYGTVGTDTQYF. CDR3 sequence (DNA): TGTGCCAGCAGCCAATATGGGACAGTAGGCACAGATACGCAGTATTTT.

The chain recombines TRBV5-1 with TRBJ1-4; 7 bases align to TRBD1. The CDR3 extends over 15 amino acids. Germline CDR1 and CDR2: SGHRS and YFSETQ. Trimming at V came to 4 bases and at J to 8 bases, leaving 11 bases not matched to a gene. CDR3 DNA sequence: TGCGCCAGCAGCCCTCACAGGGGTCGGGGGGAAAAACTGTTTTTT. Translation gives CASSPHRGRGEKLFF.

The genes are TRBV5-1 and TRBJ1-2, with 9 nucleotides matching TRBD1. Germline V gene lookup returns CDR1 SGHRS and CDR2 YFSETQ. The trim removed 4 bases at V and 5 bases at J, leaving 6 bases unmatched. This CDR3 has 14 amino acids. The CDR3 DNA sequence: TGCGCCAGCAGCAGGACAGGGGACCCTTATGGCTACACCTTC. Residues: CASSRTGDPYGYTF.

This clone showed up just a few times. The rearrangement joins TRBV29-1 to TRBJ1-1, with unresolved D. Trimming removed 4 bases at V and 7 bases at J, with 10 bases between. The CDR3 spans 11 residues. Germline V gene sequence: CDR1 SQVTM, CDR2 ANQGSEA. DNA for the CDR3: TGCAGCGTTGGTGTGCCAGGTGAAGCTTTCTTT. Protein sequence: CSVGVPGEAFF.

This chain uses TRBV13 with TRBJ2-1; no firm D call. CDR3 length: 16 amino acids. Germline lookup yields CDR1 PRHDT and CDR2 FYEKMQ (reference sequence). Trimming removed 6 bases at V and 6 bases at J, with 21 bases between. The CDR3 sequence is CASRHNPGSARNEQFF. CDR3 sequence (DNA): TGTGCCAGCAGACACAACCCCGGGTCCGCCCGCAATGAGCAGTTCTTC.

The V gene is TRBV7-9, the J gene TRBJ2-2; 7 nucleotides match TRBD1. The V segment lost 5 bases and the J segment 0 bases; nucleotides outside the gene matches: 3. The CDR3 loop spans 15 amino acids. The V gene's germline CDR1 is SEHNR and CDR2 FQNEAQ (reference sequence). The CDR3 spells CASSHRGANTGELFF. The CDR3 DNA follows: TGTGCCAGCAGCCACAGGGGAGCGAACACCGGGGAGCTGTTTTTT.

V usage is TRBV2 and J usage is TRBJ2-3; 8 nucleotides match TRBD2. Germline CDR1 and CDR2: SNHLY and FYNNEI. This CDR3 is built from 16 residues. V dropped 7 bases and J dropped 6; count of bases not matched to a gene: 15. The CDR3 here is CASKVWLAGPWDTQYF. CDR3 coding DNA: TGTGCCAGCAAGGTTTGGCTAGCGGGTCCCTGGGATACGCAGTATTTT.

This chain connects TRBV30 to TRBJ2-7, with 8 bases fitting TRBD2. CDR1 and CDR2 from the germline V gene are GTSNPN and SVGIG (reference sequence). The CDR3 is 15 amino acids. Trimming cost V 0 bases and J 5 bases; bases outside gene matches: 9. The CDR3 DNA sequence: TGTGCCTGGAGTGTACCCGTAGCGGGGCTTGACGAGCAGTACTTC. Its protein is CAWSVPVAGLDEQYF. The full variable domain, in which reference TRBV30 and TRBJ2-7 provide the parts outside the CDR3, is SQTIHQWPATLVQPVGSPLSLECTVEGTSNPNLYWYRQAAGRGLQLLFYSVGIGQISSEVPQNLSASRPQDRQFILSSKKLLLSDSGFYLCAWSVPVAGLDEQYFGPGTRLTVT.

This chain joins TRBV4-1 and TRBJ1-1, with TRBD1 as a possible D gene (5 bases). CDR3 length: 17 residues. Germline values: CDR1 MGHRA, CDR2 YSYEKL. The V end was cut by 2 bases, the J end by 5 bases, with 21 bases between. CDR3 in amino acids: CASSQRWAQAVGTEAFF. As DNA, the CDR3 is TGCGCCAGCAGCCAAAGGTGGGCACAGGCGGTCGGGACTGAAGCTTTCTTT.